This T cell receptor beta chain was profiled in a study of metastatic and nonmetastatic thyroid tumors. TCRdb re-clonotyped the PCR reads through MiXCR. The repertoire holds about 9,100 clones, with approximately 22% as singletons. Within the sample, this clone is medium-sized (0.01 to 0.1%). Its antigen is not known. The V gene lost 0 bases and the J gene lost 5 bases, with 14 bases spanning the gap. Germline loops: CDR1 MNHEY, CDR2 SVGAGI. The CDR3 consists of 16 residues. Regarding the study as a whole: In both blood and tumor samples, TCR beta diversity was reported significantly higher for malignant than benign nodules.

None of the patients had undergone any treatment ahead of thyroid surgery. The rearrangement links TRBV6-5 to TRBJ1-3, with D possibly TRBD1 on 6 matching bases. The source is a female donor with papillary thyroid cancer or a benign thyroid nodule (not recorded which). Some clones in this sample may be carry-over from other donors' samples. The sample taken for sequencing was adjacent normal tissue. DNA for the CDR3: TGTGCCAGCAGTTACTCGACACAGGGAAGTCGAAACACCATATATTTT. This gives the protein CASSYSTQGSRNTIYF.